This entry lists 25 T cell receptor beta chains sequenced from one sample in a study of shared clonotypes between healthy human individuals (dated by TCRdb to about 2020). Library preparation used the immunoSEQ multiplex PCR assay. The source is immuneACCESS, and TCRdb retained only in-frame sequences with V and J called. Part of the clones is not carried over; for the studies checked, unresolved V genes explain less than half of this, and the remainder is unexplained. Recorded for this sample are 2 million to 2.5 million clones; about 94% of them occurred a single time. The ten most abundant clones make up around 0.13% of the sample. Sequenced sample: naive CD4+ T cells sorted from blood. In light of the paper, this sample's cell subset or site label describes: CD45RA+ positively selected. The receptors here all came from a man between 18 and 29 years old in good health.

The count of this clone is one. This rearrangement joins TRBV5-1 to TRBJ2-3; 7 nucleotides match TRBD1. Germline lookup yields CDR1 SGHRS and CDR2 YFSETQ. This CDR3 is built from 17 residues. The ends lost 5 bases at V and 2 bases at J; junction bases unmatched: 14. The CDR3 DNA reads TGCGCCAGCAGAAAGCCCGGGACAGACGTTTACACAGATACGCAGTATTTT. This encodes CASRKPGTDVYTDTQYF.

This clone was found once. The CDR3 DNA reads TGTGCCTGGACAGACACTAACTATGGCTACACCTTC. Translating gives CAWTDTNYGYTF. The chain recombines TRBV30 with TRBJ1-2; D remains unclear. From germline, CDR1 is GTSNPN and CDR2 SVGIG (reference sequence). Between the trimmed V and J ends, which lost 4 bases and 0 bases, there was a span of 6 bases. This CDR3 spans 12 amino acids.

A single count supports this clone. The rearrangement uses TRBV28 and TRBJ1-4; 9 bases match TRBD1. V lost 2 bases and J lost 7; bases outside the gene matches: 5. Per germline, CDR1 MDHEN and CDR2 SYDVKM. The CDR3 totals 15 residues. In DNA, the CDR3 is TGTGCCAGCAGTTTACTAGACAGGGGGGTTGAAAAACTGTTTTTT. This gives the protein CASSLLDRGVEKLFF. The full variable domain, completed using reference TRBV28 and TRBJ1-4, is DVKVTQSSRYLVKRTGEKVFLECVQDMDHENMFWYRQDPGLGLRLIYFSYDVKMKEKGDIPEGYSVSREKKERFSLILESASTNQTSMYLCASSLLDRGVEKLFFGSGTQLSVL.

J is TRBJ2-2 and V is TRBV7-2; TRBD1 might be the D (6 bases). The CDR3 runs 12 residues. The germline V gene encodes CDR1 SGHTA and CDR2 FQGNSA. V was cut by 5 bases and J by 12 bases, with 13 bases left in between. The CDR3 DNA reads TGTGCCAGCAGCCCAGGACAGAGGCAGCTGTTTTTT. The encoded protein is CASSPGQRQLFF.

This sequence joins TRBV6-6 and TRBJ2-5; D uncertain. CDR3 length: 15 residues. CDR1 is MNHNY and CDR2 is SVGAGI in the germline V gene (reference sequence). The V and J ends lost 2 bases and 2 bases respectively, with 12 bases between them. This CDR3 is CASSYIANIQETQYF. CDR3 nucleotides: TGTGCCAGCAGTTACATTGCTAACATACAAGAGACCCAGTACTTC.

CDR3 loop: CASSYLESRNTEAFF. The CDR3 nucleotides are TGTGCCAGCAGTTACCTGGAAAGTCGGAACACTGAAGCTTTCTTT. The chain joins TRBV6-5 to TRBJ1-1; no clear D gene. Germline V gene lookup returns CDR1 MNHEY and CDR2 SVGAGI. The CDR3 extends over 15 amino acids. The V end lost 2 bases, the J end lost 1 base, and 11 bases lay between the germline ends.

Only one count was recorded for this clone. V gene TRBV7-2 combines with J gene TRBJ1-5; D gene ambiguous. Trimming shortened V by 1 base and J by 6 bases, and 13 bases separated the two germline ends. This CDR3 is built from 15 residues. The germline gives CDR1 SGHTA, CDR2 FQGNSA. The CDR3 here is CASSLGSDRGQPQHF. DNA for the CDR3: TGTGCCAGCAGCTTAGGATCAGATCGAGGTCAGCCCCAGCATTTT.

J is TRBJ2-2 and V is TRBV7-6; D is perhaps TRBD1 (5 bases). V lost 6 bases and J lost 3, with 8 bases in between. Germline CDR1 reads SGHVS; CDR2 reads FNYEAQ. The CDR3 runs 13 residues. The CDR3 DNA sequence: TGTGCCAGCAGACAACAGGACACCGGGGAGCTGTTTTTT. Protein: CASRQQDTGELFF.

As regards this clone: Other DNA sequences in the sample encode the same CDR3. This chain connects TRBV7-9 to TRBJ2-2; D is perhaps TRBD1 (6 bases). The germline gives CDR1 SEHNR, CDR2 FQNEAQ (reference sequence). Between the trimmed V and J ends, which lost 1 base and 5 bases, there was a span of 11 bases. The CDR3 spans 15 residues. The DNA of the CDR3 is TGTGCCAGCAGCTTAGGTGGGACACTTACCGGGGAGCTGTTTTTT. This sequence encodes CASSLGGTLTGELFF.

The chain employs TRBV10-2 and TRBJ1-5; D unclear. The CDR3 is made up of 13 amino acids. Deletions cut 3 bases from V and 8 bases from J, with 11 bases between. Germline V gives CDR1 WSHSY, CDR2 SAAADI. CDR3 DNA: TGCGCCAGCAGTGACAGATTCCAGGAGCCCCAGCATTTT. This encodes CASSDRFQEPQHF.

This sequence joins TRBV7-3 and TRBJ2-3, with TRBD2 matching 13 bases. V lost 4 bases, J lost 2 bases, and 3 bases stayed unmatched. There are 16 residues in the CDR3. Germline CDR1 and CDR2: SGHTA and FQGTGA. CDR3 residues: CASSSGTSGATDTQYF. The CDR3 nucleotides are TGTGCCAGCAGCTCCGGGACTAGCGGGGCCACAGATACGCAGTATTTT.

This clone was detected once. J is TRBJ2-6 and V is TRBV4-3; 7 bases are a match to TRBD2. The V gene's germline CDR1 is LGHNA and CDR2 YSLEER. The CDR3 is 19 residues long. Trimming removed 0 bases from V and 1 base from J; junction bases left unmatched: 9. The CDR3 DNA is TGCGCCAGCAGCCAAGATATAGGCGGGAGCCATTCTGGGGCCAACGTCCTGACTTTC. This codes for CASSQDIGGSHSGANVLTF.

The chain joins TRBV6-1 to TRBJ2-3; perhaps TRBD2 as D (6 bases). The germline gives CDR1 MNHNS, CDR2 SASEGT. This CDR3 has 14 residues. V was trimmed by 6 bases and J by 4 bases, leaving 14 bases between them. CDR3 loop: CASSTTRGSDTQYF. DNA for the CDR3: TGTGCCAGCAGCACGACCCGGGGGTCAGATACGCAGTATTTT.

The genes are TRBV11-2 and TRBJ2-5, with 12 positions matching TRBD2. V gave up 3 bases and J gave up 4 bases; unmatched junction bases: 3. The CDR3 spans 15 residues. CDR1 and CDR2 from the germline V gene are SGHAT and FQNNGV. The CDR3 coding sequence is TGTGCCAGCAGCTTTACTAGCGGGGGGCTAGAGACCCAGTACTTC. Residues: CASSFTSGGLETQYF.

This clone appeared once. This chain links TRBV6-1 with TRBJ2-1; 12 bases align to TRBD2. The length of the CDR3 is 14 residues. V gave up 7 bases and J gave up 8 bases; unmatched junction bases: 6. The V gene's germline CDR1 is MNHNS and CDR2 SASEGT. CDR3 nucleotides: TGTGCCAGCACCCTAGCGGGAGGGCCCTATGAGCAGTTCTTC. As protein: CASTLAGGPYEQFF.

The CDR3, as DNA: TGTGCCAGCAGCGCCAGCGGTATAGGTGGCTACGAGCAGTACTTC. Its protein is CASSASGIGGYEQYF. This chain connects TRBV7-9 to TRBJ2-7, with D possibly being TRBD2 (5 bases). CDR3 length: 15 residues. Trimming pared 5 bases from V and 3 bases from J, leaving 17 bases between. Germline V lookup: CDR1 SEHNR, CDR2 FQNEAQ (reference sequence).

This chain connects TRBV2 to TRBJ1-2, with D possibly being TRBD1 (6 bases). V gave up 3 bases and J gave up 1 base, with 9 bases separating them. The germline CDR1 and CDR2 sequences are SNHLY and FYNNEI. There are 14 residues in the CDR3. The CDR3 DNA reads as TGTGCCAGCAGTGAGGACAGCTATAACTATGGCTACACCTTC. Amino acids: CASSEDSYNYGYTF.

V usage is TRBV5-1 and J usage is TRBJ2-1; D uncertain. There are 15 residues in the CDR3. Germline V lookup: CDR1 SGHRS, CDR2 YFSETQ. Trimming removed 1 base at V and 1 base at J, with 9 bases between. This CDR3 reads CASSLLDPSYNEQFF. In nucleotides, the CDR3 is TGCGCCAGCAGCTTGTTGGACCCTTCCTACAATGAGCAGTTCTTC.

The chain couples TRBV9 to TRBJ2-1; 9 nucleotides align to TRBD1. The CDR3 length is 12 residues. Germline V gene data show CDR1 as SGDLS and CDR2 as YYNGEE. After removal of 4 bases from V and 8 bases from J, the junction contained 1 base not matched to a gene. CDR3 residues: CASSRTGDEQFF. The CDR3 DNA follows: TGTGCCAGCAGCAGGACAGGGGATGAGCAGTTCTTC.

The V gene is TRBV19, the J gene TRBJ2-1; the D is unclear. Trimming shortened V by 1 base and J by 6 bases, and 7 bases separated the two germline ends. The germline gives CDR1 LNHDA, CDR2 SQIVND (reference sequence). There are 13 residues in the CDR3. CDR3 DNA sequence: TGTGCCAGTAGTATAGGGACGGTCAATGAGCAGTTCTTC. Its protein product is CASSIGTVNEQFF.

The CDR3 loop is CASSEHLFQHF. CDR3 nucleotide sequence: TGTGCCAGCAGTGAACACTTATTCCAGCATTTT. This chain joins TRBV6-1 and TRBJ1-5; D gene ambiguous. Germline V gene sequence: CDR1 MNHNS, CDR2 SASEGT. V gave up 2 bases and J gave up 12 bases, with 8 bases separating them. There are 11 residues in the CDR3.

The rearrangement links TRBV15 to TRBJ2-7, with D perhaps matching TRBD2 (6 bases). The CDR3 has 17 residues. CDR1 and CDR2 from the germline V gene are LNHNV and YYDKDF (reference sequence). Trimming took off 8 bases at V and 0 bases at J, with 23 bases between the two ends. The CDR3 loop reads CATSQAGGPLGSYEQYF. The CDR3 region has the DNA TGTGCCACCTCACAAGCGGGCGGACCCCTCGGCTCCTACGAGCAGTACTTC.

The chain is built from TRBV5-8 and TRBJ1-4; D call uncertain. Trimming removed 4 bases at V and 6 bases at J, with 13 bases between. Germline CDR1 is SGHTS and CDR2 is YDEGEE. CDR3 length equals 14 residues. CDR3 residues: CASSPGEKDEKLFF. CDR3 coding DNA: TGTGCCAGCAGCCCGGGTGAGAAAGATGAAAAACTGTTTTTT.

The chain has TRBV5-1 and TRBJ2-1, with 7 bases matching TRBD2. From germline, CDR1 is SGHRS and CDR2 YFSETQ. V was pared by 2 bases and J by 3 bases, with 5 bases of the junction left unmatched. The CDR3 sequence is 15 residues long. CDR3 DNA: TGCGCCAGCAGCTTTGAAGGACTAGGCTACAATGAGCAGTTCTTC. Protein sequence: CASSFEGLGYNEQFF.

This chain connects TRBV9 to TRBJ2-7; D assignment may be TRBD1 or TRBD2 (7 bases each). V was cut by 0 bases and J by 2 bases, with 12 bases left in between. The CDR3 runs to 15 residues. The germline CDR1 and CDR2 sequences are SGDLS and YYNGEE. The CDR3: CASSVGQGGTYEQYF. The CDR3 DNA reads as TGTGCCAGCAGCGTAGGTCAGGGGGGGACCTACGAGCAGTACTTC. The full variable domain, completed using reference TRBV9 and TRBJ2-7, is DSGVTQTPKHLITATGQRVTLRCSPRSGDLSVYWYQQSLDQGLQFLIQYYNGEERAKGNILERFSAQQFPDLHSELNLSSLELGDSALYFCASSVGQGGTYEQYFGPGTRLTVT.